Following are 2 T cell receptor beta chains from one sample sequenced in a study of OX40 agonist ivuxolimab in advanced cancers. Using immunoSEQ multiplex PCR, the repertoire was profiled, and TCRdb retains in-frame clones only, with some absent. Here the sample spans about 66,000 clones, roughly 90% being singletons. This sample comprised CD4+ or CD8+ T cells sorted from blood, obtained in a trial of the OX40 agonist ivuxolimab. The origin of the receptors is an adult with an advanced solid tumor such as melanoma, head and neck, liver or kidney cancer.

This clone was counted only a few times. The chain uses TRBV5-8 and TRBJ2-1; 9 bases line up with TRBD2. The CDR3 length is 15 residues. The germline V gene encodes CDR1 SGHTS and CDR2 YDEGEE. V was clipped by 1 base and J by 5 bases; unmatched bases: 4. The chain's CDR3 is CASSLQAGGHNEQFF. The DNA for the CDR3 is TGTGCCAGCAGCTTGCAAGCGGGAGGACACAATGAGCAGTTCTTC.

The genes are TRBV7-2 and TRBJ2-7; no clear D. The CDR3 spans 15 residues. The germline CDR1 and CDR2 sequences are SGHTA and FQGNSA. V was clipped by 2 bases and J by 0 bases, with 11 bases between them. The CDR3 DNA reads TGTGCCAGCAGCTTATGGGGTCAGTCCTCCTACGAGCAGTACTTC. It translates to CASSLWGQSSYEQYF.